These T cell receptor beta chains were read from a single sample in a study of blood T cell repertoires in COVID-19. TCRdb keeps only in-frame clones here, not all; method: immunoSEQ multiplex PCR. The table includes about 14,000 clones, around four fifths detected once. The source material was peripheral blood. Every receptor here comes from a man in his 70s with acute or convalescent COVID-19. CDR3s include the opening cysteine and the closing phenylalanine or tryptophan. The D gene is left open where the match is weak. A row's size may be missing; if present it is once, few, many or a size class.

clone size,V gene,J gene,D gene,CDR3 protein,CDR3 DNA
.,TRBV29-1,TRBJ1-2,.,CSVEYQGGGYGYTF,TGCAGCGTTGAATATCAAGGGGGTGGCTATGGCTACACCTTC
.,TRBV2,TRBJ1-6,TRBD1,CASTQSQTGEASPLHF,TGTGCCAGCACCCAGAGCCAGACAGGGGAGGCTTCACCCCTCCACTTT
.,TRBV7-7,TRBJ2-5,TRBD2,CASSLSGGARETQYF,TGTGCCAGCAGCTTAAGCGGGGGGGCCAGAGAGACCCAGTACTTC
.,TRBV27,TRBJ1-5,TRBD1,CASSLGQGKPQHF,TGTGCCAGCAGTTTAGGACAGGGAAAGCCCCAGCATTTT
few,TRBV5-1,TRBJ1-3,.,CASRQTNSGNTIYF,TGCGCCAGCCGACAGACCAACTCTGGAAACACCATATATTTT
.,TRBV15,TRBJ1-2,.,CATSREGRAGARGYTF,TGTGCCACCAGCAGAGAGGGCAGGGCGGGGGCGAGAGGCTACACCTTC
few,TRBV27,TRBJ2-2,.,CAVRTGDTGELFF,TGTGCCGTACGAACGGGAGACACCGGGGAGCTGTTTTTT
once,TRBV5-1,TRBJ2-7,TRBD2,CASSGIAGSYEQYF,TGCGCCAGCAGTGGGATAGCGGGAAGCTACGAGCAGTACTTC
.,TRBV14,TRBJ1-1,.,CASSRLTGVNTEAFF,TGTGCCAGCAGCCGGTTGACAGGAGTAAACACTGAAGCTTTCTTT
.,TRBV14,TRBJ2-3,.,CASSRDPLAGLDTDTQYF,TGTGCCAGCAGCCGAGACCCTTTGGCGGGCCTAGACACAGATACGCAGTATTTT
.,TRBV5-8,TRBJ2-2,.,CASSGTLDPRVGELFF,TGTGCCAGCAGCGGGACTTTAGACCCCCGGGTCGGGGAGCTGTTTTTT
.,TRBV5-1,TRBJ2-7,TRBD2,CASSSRAGGHYEQYF,TGCGCCAGCAGCTCACGCGCGGGAGGCCACTACGAGCAGTACTTC
.,TRBV5-4,TRBJ1-2,TRBD1,CASSPPDRGYGYTF,TGTGCCAGCAGCCCGCCCGACAGGGGCTATGGCTACACCTTC
.,TRBV11-1,TRBJ2-7,.,CASSSWKGDTYEQYF,TGTGCCAGCAGCTCCTGGAAGGGGGATACATACGAGCAGTACTTC
.,TRBV29-1,TRBJ2-1,TRBD1,CSVDRGSEQFF,TGCAGCGTTGACAGGGGGTCCGAGCAGTTCTTC
.,TRBV3-1/TRBV3-2,TRBJ1-2,.,CASSQGGGYGYTF,TGTGCCAGCAGCCAAGGGGGGGGATATGGCTACACCTTC
.,TRBV24-1,TRBJ1-1,.,CATSQAGPNTEAFF,TGTGCCACCAGTCAAGCGGGCCCGAACACTGAAGCTTTCTTT
few,TRBV19,TRBJ1-4,TRBD1,CASTRQGTTTNEKLFF,TGTGCCAGTACCAGACAGGGGACTACAACTAATGAAAAACTGTTTTTT
.,TRBV29-1,TRBJ2-3,TRBD2,CSGGGGTDTQYF,TGCAGCGGGGGAGGGGGCACAGATACGCAGTATTTT
.,TRBV12-3/TRBV12-4,TRBJ2-1,TRBD1,CASSSTGAQLFF,TGTGCCAGCAGTTCGACAGGGGCTCAACTGTTCTTC
.,TRBV27,TRBJ2-7,TRBD1,CASSLRGQVNEQYF,TGTGCCAGCAGTTTAAGGGGACAGGTTAACGAGCAGTACTTC
.,TRBV4-3,TRBJ1-4,.,CASSQDGGSYEKLFF,TGCGCCAGCAGCCAAGATGGGGGGAGCTACGAAAAACTGTTTTTT
.,TRBV2,TRBJ1-5,TRBD1,CASSGGQGNQPQHF,TGTGCCAGCAGTGGGGGACAGGGCAATCAGCCCCAGCATTTT
.,TRBV5-1,TRBJ1-2,.,CASSLGRSPADGYTF,TGCGCCAGCAGCTTGGGACGGTCCCCTGCGGATGGCTACACCTTC
.,TRBV6-2/TRBV6-3,TRBJ2-2,TRBD2,CASSLVTSYTGELFF,TGTGCCAGCAGCCTGGTGACTAGCTACACCGGGGAGCTGTTTTTT
.,TRBV11-2,TRBJ1-1,TRBD1,CASRSTGALMNTEAFF,TGTGCCAGCAGATCAACAGGGGCCCTGATGAACACTGAAGCTTTCTTT
.,TRBV28,TRBJ1-1,.,CASSFPGVVWTEAFF,TGTGCCAGCAGTTTTCCCGGTGTGGTTTGGACTGAAGCTTTCTTT
.,TRBV6-6,TRBJ1-3,.,CASSPGGAGNTIYF,TGTGCCAGCAGCCCCGGGGGGGCAGGAAACACCATATATTTT
.,TRBV27,TRBJ2-1,.,CASSLAVSYNEQFF,TGTGCCAGCAGCTTAGCGGTTTCCTACAATGAGCAGTTCTTC
.,TRBV7-8,TRBJ2-7,TRBD2,CASSRNWASGSASLSYEQYF,TGTGCCAGCAGCCGCAACTGGGCTAGCGGGAGTGCATCGTTATCCTACGAGCAGTACTTC
.,TRBV7-2,TRBJ2-7,.,CASSFAAGFYEQYF,TGTGCCAGCAGCTTTGCTGCAGGATTCTACGAGCAGTACTTC
few,TRBV5-1,TRBJ1-2,.,CASSPDSFNYGYTF,TGCGCCAGCAGCCCGGACAGCTTTAACTATGGCTACACCTTC
.,TRBV18,TRBJ2-3,.,CASSLNLGASRGGRRDTQYF,TGTGCCAGCTCACTTAACCTCGGAGCCTCGAGGGGGGGACGGAGGGATACGCAGTATTTT
few,TRBV5-1,TRBJ1-4,TRBD1,CASSLSTGGAGEKLFF,TGCGCCAGCAGCTTGTCCACAGGGGGCGCGGGAGAAAAACTGTTTTTT
.,TRBV7-2,TRBJ2-3,TRBD1,CASSLVGTGRVTDTQYF,TGTGCCAGCAGCTTAGTGGGGACAGGGAGAGTAACAGATACGCAGTATTTT
.,TRBV28,TRBJ1-1,TRBD1,CASSSPGQDFAEAFF,TGTGCCAGCAGTTCCCCGGGACAGGACTTTGCCGAAGCTTTCTTT
.,TRBV28,TRBJ1-2,.,CASTPPGHGNYGYTF,TGTGCCAGCACCCCTCCGGGACACGGCAACTATGGCTACACCTTC
few,TRBV7-2,TRBJ1-1,.,CASSLTGPTEAFF,TGTGCCAGCAGCTTAACAGGGCCCACTGAAGCTTTCTTT
.,TRBV12-3/TRBV12-4,TRBJ1-5,.,CASSFRATGASYF,TGTGCCAGCAGTTTTAGGGCGACTGGGGCCAGCTATTTT
.,TRBV9,TRBJ2-3,.,CASSPLEGGVTDTQYF,TGTGCCAGCAGCCCCCTGGAGGGCGGGGTCACAGATACGCAGTATTTT
few,TRBV11-3,TRBJ1-4,.,CASSPLCPRDEKLFF,TGTGCCAGCAGTCCCCTTTGCCCGCGGGATGAAAAACTGTTTTTT
.,TRBV7-9,TRBJ1-2,TRBD1,CASSSAGQGVSYTF,TGTGCCAGCAGCTCAGCCGGACAGGGGGTTAGCTACACCTTC
.,TRBV19,TRBJ1-4,TRBD1,CASSRGQLNEKLFF,TGTGCCAGTAGTAGGGGACAGCTTAATGAAAAACTGTTTTTT